This TCR beta chain is from a study of PD-L1 blockade in urothelial cancer. This clone was seen a handful of times. Clones were sequenced by immunoSEQ multiplex PCR, and TCRdb holds only the in-frame ones, with some missing. This sample has tens of thousands of clones, with roughly 87% found just once. The specimen comprised PBMCs, sampled around atezolizumab (anti-PD-L1) treatment. The receptor comes from a man between 65 and 85 years old with urothelial cancer.

CDR3 DNA: TGTGCCAGTAGTGCCACCGGGACAGCGATCGGCTACACCTTC. This translates into CASSATGTAIGYTF. The gene calls are TRBV19 and TRBJ1-2, with 7 positions matching TRBD1. The CDR3 spans 14 residues. Germline V gene sequence: CDR1 LNHDA, CDR2 SQIVND (reference sequence). J lost 8 bases, V lost 5 bases, and 11 bases had no gene match.